This TCR beta chain was sequenced in a study of blood T cell repertoires in COVID-19. Looking at the study overall: PBMCs, B-cell-depleted T cells, or T cells were the source of the cDNA or gDNA that made up the material.

CDR3 length: 16 amino acids. With 4 bases removed from V and 2 bases from J, the gap between germline ends came to 14 bases. The V gene's germline CDR1 is SGHVS and CDR2 FNYEAQ. The table came from immunoSEQ multiplex PCR; TCRdb's copy has only in-frame clones and leaves some out. This sample has more than 85,000 clones; approximately 80% occur once, and the top ten carry approximately 9%. The genes are TRBV7-6 and TRBJ2-2; TRBD2 is a possible D gene (6 bases). The sequenced material came from peripheral blood. The sequence was obtained from a woman aged 70-85 years with acute or convalescent COVID-19. CDR3 in DNA: TGTGCCAGCAGCTCGACCGGGACTCCTAACACCGGGGAGCTGTTTTTT. Its translation is CASSSTGTPNTGELFF.